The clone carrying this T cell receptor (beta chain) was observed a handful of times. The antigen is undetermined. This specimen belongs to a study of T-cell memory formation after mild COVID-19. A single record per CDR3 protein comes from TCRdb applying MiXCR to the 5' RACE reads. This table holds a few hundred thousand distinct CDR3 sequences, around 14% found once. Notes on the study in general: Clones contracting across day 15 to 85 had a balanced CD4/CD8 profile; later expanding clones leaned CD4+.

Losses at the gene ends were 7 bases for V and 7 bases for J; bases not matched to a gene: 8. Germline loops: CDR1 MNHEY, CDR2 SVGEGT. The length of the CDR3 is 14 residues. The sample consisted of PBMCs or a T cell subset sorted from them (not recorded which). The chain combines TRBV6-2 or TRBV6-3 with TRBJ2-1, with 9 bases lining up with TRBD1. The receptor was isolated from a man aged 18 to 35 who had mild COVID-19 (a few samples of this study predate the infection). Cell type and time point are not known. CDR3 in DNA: TGTGCCAGCACCCTAGACAGGGGGTATAATGAGCAGTTCTTC. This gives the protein CASTLDRGYNEQFF.